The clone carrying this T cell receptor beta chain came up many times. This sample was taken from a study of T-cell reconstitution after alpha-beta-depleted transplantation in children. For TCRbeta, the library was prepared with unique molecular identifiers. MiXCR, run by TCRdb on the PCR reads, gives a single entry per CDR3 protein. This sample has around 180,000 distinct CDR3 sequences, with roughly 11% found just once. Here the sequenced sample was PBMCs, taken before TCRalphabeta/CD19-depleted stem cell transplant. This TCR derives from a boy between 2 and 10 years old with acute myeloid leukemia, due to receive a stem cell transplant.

This chain's CDR3 is CASKGIALTSWEQFF. The CDR3 DNA is TGTGCCAGCAAGGGAATCGCCCTGACTAGCTGGGAGCAGTTCTTC. This rearrangement joins TRBV12-3 or TRBV12-4 to TRBJ2-1; 7 nucleotides agree with TRBD2. Trimming took 7 bases from V and 10 from J; bases not matched to a gene: 16. The CDR3 has 15 amino acids.